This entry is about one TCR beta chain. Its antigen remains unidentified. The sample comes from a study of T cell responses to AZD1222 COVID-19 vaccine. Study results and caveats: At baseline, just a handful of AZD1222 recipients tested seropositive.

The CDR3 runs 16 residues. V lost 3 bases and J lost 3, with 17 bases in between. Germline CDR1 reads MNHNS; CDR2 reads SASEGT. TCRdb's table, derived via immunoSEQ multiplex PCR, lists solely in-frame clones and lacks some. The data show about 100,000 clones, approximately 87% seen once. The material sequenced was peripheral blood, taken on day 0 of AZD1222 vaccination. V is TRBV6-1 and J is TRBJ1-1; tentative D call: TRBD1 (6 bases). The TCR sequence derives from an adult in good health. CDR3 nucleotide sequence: TGTGCCAGCAGTGACCCGGGCAGGGGTTCGGACACTGAAGCTTTCTTT. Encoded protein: CASSDPGRGSDTEAFF.